One TCR beta chain is described in this entry. These data belong to a study of blood T cell repertoires in COVID-19. Repertoires were generated with immunoSEQ multiplex PCR, while TCRdb's copy carries only in-frame clones and drops some. The data hold some 300,000 clones, with approximately 90% observed a single time. Sequenced input: peripheral blood. The source of this sequence is a woman aged 25 to 39 who had recovered from COVID-19.

The chain's CDR3 is CSVKRNTEAFF. In DNA, the CDR3 is TGCAGCGTTAAGAGGAACACTGAAGCTTTCTTT. V and J are TRBV29-1 and TRBJ1-1, with unresolved D. The CDR3 has 11 amino acids. Trimming cost V 5 bases and J 1 base, with 5 bases left between them. Germline-derived CDR1 and CDR2 are SQVTM and ANQGSEA.